This entry concerns a single TCR beta chain. The source of the sample is a study of blood T cell repertoires in COVID-19. Looking at the study overall: Material from acute and convalescent COVID-19 was sourced from the United States, Italy and Spain. Sample material is recorded as cDNA or gDNA derived from T cells, B-cell-depleted T cells, or PBMCs.

The germline V gene has CDR1 SGHAT and CDR2 FQNNGV. The CDR3 loop spans 17 amino acids. V was clipped by 5 bases and J by 4 bases; unmatched bases: 13. While infection was still active, Seattle patients were enrolled and then followed longitudinally. In the original processing: Amplification from reference gene primers served as the basis for estimated nucleated cell counts. Produced via immunoSEQ multiplex PCR; TCRdb's table is partial and in-frame only. That table supplies the V and J calls and clone size; D and trimming were determined from the DNA. The data show around 300,000 clones, 90% seen once.

Sequencing was carried out using peripheral blood. The genes are TRBV11-2 and TRBJ2-3; 9 positions agree with TRBD1. The TCR sequence derives from a woman aged 35 to 49 with COVID-19, enrolled during active disease. This chain's CDR3 is CASSLSGTGSGADTQYF. The CDR3 nucleotides are TGTGCCAGCAGCCTATCCGGGACAGGGTCGGGGGCAGATACGCAGTATTTT.